These 22 T cell receptor beta chains came from one sample sequenced in a study of T-cell reconstitution after alpha-beta-depleted transplantation in children. Preparing the TCRbeta library involved the use of unique molecular identifiers. MiXCR, run by TCRdb on the PCR reads, gives a single entry per CDR3 protein. The sample records hundreds of thousands of distinct CDR3 sequences, 15% to 20% being singletons. Sequencing was performed on PBMCs from the stem cell graft donor, taken from the stem cell graft. These receptor sequences come from a human donor who donated a stem cell graft to a child with acute myeloid leukemia.

This clonotype was detected ten times or more. The chain combines TRBV24-1 with TRBJ2-1; 12 bases map to TRBD1. From germline, CDR1 is KGHDR and CDR2 SFDVKD. Trimming took 3 bases from V and 5 from J; bases not matched to a gene: 4. The CDR3 covers 16 residues. The CDR3 loop is CATSDPGQGANNEQFF. The DNA for the CDR3 is TGTGCCACCAGTGATCCGGGACAGGGGGCGAACAATGAGCAGTTCTTC.

The V call is TRBV5-1, the J call TRBJ2-1; D perhaps matches TRBD2 (5 bases). CDR3 length: 15 residues. The V end was cut by 5 bases, the J end by 0 bases, with 12 bases between. Germline CDR1 SGHRS, CDR2 YFSETQ. The CDR3 sequence: CASSPRGDSYNEQFF. The DNA for the CDR3 is TGCGCCAGCAGTCCCCGGGGTGACTCCTACAATGAGCAGTTCTTC.

The sample holds many counts of this clonotype. This chain links TRBV29-1 with TRBJ2-1; the D gene could be TRBD1 or TRBD2 (6 bases each). This CDR3 region has 11 residues. Trimming took off 4 bases at V and 9 bases at J, with 10 bases between the two ends. Germline V gene data show CDR1 as SQVTM and CDR2 as ANQGSEA. Here the CDR3 reads CSVGQEGEQFF. The CDR3 DNA sequence: TGCAGCGTTGGACAGGAGGGTGAGCAGTTCTTC.

This clonotype was counted many times. The junction does not match germline at one end; this may be a read error. The rearrangement joins TRBV7-2 to TRBJ1-5; 10 bases fit TRBD1. Germline V gene data show CDR1 as SGHTA and CDR2 as FQGNSA. The CDR3 is made up of 15 amino acids. The CDR3 DNA sequence: TGCGCCAGCAGCTTGGGGACAGGGGGCAATCAGCCCCAGCATTTT. Protein: CASSLGTGGNQPQHF.

In its sample, this clonotype was seen many times. The CDR3 DNA is TGTGCCAGCAGCTCATCTAGCGGGGGCGCAGATACGCAGTATTTT. This encodes CASSSSSGGADTQYF. The chain joins TRBV7-2 to TRBJ2-3, with 10 bases aligning to TRBD2. The CDR3 totals 15 residues. Germline V gives CDR1 SGHTA, CDR2 FQGNSA. The J segment lost 4 bases and the V segment lost 4 bases, leaving 5 bases of the junction unmatched.

This clonotype has just a few counts. V is TRBV15 and J is TRBJ2-3; 9 bases map to TRBD1. Germline assignment: CDR1 LNHNV and CDR2 YYDKDF (reference sequence). Trimming at V came to 0 bases and at J to 1 base, leaving 2 bases not matched to a gene. The CDR3 sequence is 16 residues long. CDR3 nucleotides: TGTGCCACCAGCAGAGATGGGACAGGGCGCACAGATACGCAGTATTTT. As protein: CATSRDGTGRTDTQYF.

There are a few counts of this clonotype. The CDR3 DNA reads as TGTGCCAGCAGAACAGGGACAGGGGGTCAGCCCCAGCATTTT. Translation gives CASRTGTGGQPQHF. The chain couples TRBV6-1 to TRBJ1-5, with TRBD1 identical over 11 bases. Trimming at V came to 6 bases and at J to 6 bases, leaving 4 bases not matched to a gene. Germline V CDR1 and CDR2: MNHNS, SASEGT. There are 14 residues in the CDR3.

The chain has TRBV7-6 and TRBJ2-4; D is possibly TRBD2 (5 bases). The CDR3 has 16 amino acids. The V gene's germline CDR1 is SGHVS and CDR2 FNYEAQ. Trimming removed 5 bases from V and 7 bases from J, with 21 bases in between. The CDR3 is CASSPQASGGFNIQYF. In DNA, the CDR3 is TGTGCCAGCAGCCCCCAAGCGTCAGGCGGGTTCAACATTCAGTACTTC. The variable domain in full, with the rest retrieved from reference TRBV7-6 and TRBJ2-4, is GAGVSQSPRYKVTKRGQDVALRCDPISGHVSLYWYRQALGQGPEFLTYFNYEAQQDKSGLPNDRFSAERPEGSISTLTIQRTEQRDSAMYRCASSPQASGGFNIQYFGAGTRLSVL.

This clonotype has more than one count but fewer than ten. The chain carries TRBV7-6 and TRBJ1-1; no firm D call. This CDR3 has 16 residues. The ends were cut back, 0 bases at V and 0 bases at J, with 11 bases in the middle. Germline V gene lookup returns CDR1 SGHVS and CDR2 FNYEAQ. This CDR3 reads CASSLAEQPMNTEAFF. Written as DNA, the CDR3 is TGTGCCAGCAGCTTAGCGGAGCAACCCATGAACACTGAAGCTTTCTTT.

The chain employs TRBV4-3 and TRBJ1-5; no reliable D call. V lost 3 bases, J lost 7 bases, and 13 bases lay in between. This CDR3 contains 14 residues. Germline values: CDR1 LGHNA, CDR2 YSLEER. CDR3 bases: TGCGCCAGCAGCCAGAGGTACCTCGGGCAGCCCCAGCATTTT. Translated: CASSQRYLGQPQHF.

The chain couples TRBV7-2 to TRBJ1-3; D gene unclear. CDR3 size: 15 residues. Germline V gene sequence: CDR1 SGHTA, CDR2 FQGNSA. V lost 3 bases and J 4 bases, leaving 13 bases between the germline ends. CDR3: CASSLTPGLGNTIYF. Here the CDR3 DNA reads TGTGCCAGCAGCTTGACCCCTGGCCTGGGAAACACCATATATTTT.

This clonotype was recorded many times. This chain uses TRBV25-1 with TRBJ1-3; D is possibly TRBD1 (6 bases). The CDR3 has 14 residues. In germline, CDR1 is MGHDK, CDR2 SYGVNS. The V gene lost 6 bases and the J gene lost 0 bases, with 9 bases spanning the gap. The CDR3 coding sequence is TGTGCCAGCAGCAACAGGGCCTCTGGAAACACCATATATTTT. Its translation: CASSNRASGNTIYF.

There are a few counts of this clonotype. The chain recombines TRBV11-2 with TRBJ1-2, with 9 bases fitting TRBD1. Germline V gene data show CDR1 as SGHAT and CDR2 as FQNNGV. V gave up 2 bases and J gave up 4 bases; unmatched junction bases: 5. The CDR3 extends over 15 amino acids. The DNA for the CDR3 is TGTGCCAGCAGCTTACGGACAGGGGAAAGCTATGGCTACACCTTC. Translated: CASSLRTGESYGYTF.

This clonotype was counted a few times. CDR3 protein: CASSAGAGILATNEKLFF. The CDR3 DNA reads as TGTGCCAGCAGCGCGGGAGCAGGGATCCTTGCAACTAATGAAAAACTGTTTTTT. V and J are TRBV5-6 and TRBJ1-4, with D possibly being TRBD1 (5 bases). The CDR3 totals 18 residues. The V and J ends lost 4 bases and 0 bases respectively, with 19 bases between them. Germline values: CDR1 SGHDT, CDR2 YYEEEE.

This clonotype is a singleton in its sample. J is TRBJ1-3 and V is TRBV25-1, with 7 nucleotides matching TRBD1. J gave up 4 bases and V 3 bases, and 9 bases lay outside the gene matches. Per the germline V gene, CDR1 is MGHDK and CDR2 is SYGVNS. The CDR3 loop spans 16 amino acids. The CDR3 loop is CASSDLDRAGGNTIYF. The CDR3 coding sequence is TGTGCCAGCAGTGATCTCGACAGGGCGGGAGGAAACACCATATATTTT.

J is TRBJ2-3 and V is TRBV20-1; 8 nucleotides match TRBD2. Germline values: CDR1 DFQATT, CDR2 SNEGSKA (reference sequence). Losses at the gene ends were 2 bases for V and 7 bases for J; bases not matched to a gene: 14. The CDR3 covers 16 residues. DNA of the CDR3: TGCAGTGCTAGAAGGAGTACGGGGGGGCGTCGTCATACGCAGTATTTT. Translating it yields CSARRSTGGRRHTQYF.

This clonotype showed up just a few times. This chain joins TRBV5-1 and TRBJ2-5, with D perhaps assigned TRBD1 or TRBD2 (6 bases each). The CDR3 runs 16 residues. Trimming left V 1 base short and J 6 bases short, with 19 bases between. Germline CDR1 and CDR2: SGHRS and YFSETQ. The CDR3, as DNA: TGCGCCAGCAGCTTGTCGTCGCGGGACATTGAAAAGACCCAGTACTTC. Translation: CASSLSSRDIEKTQYF.

In its sample, this clonotype was seen once. The V gene is TRBV7-9, the J gene TRBJ2-7; D is ambiguous. Deletions cut 3 bases from V and 6 bases from J, with 18 bases between. Germline V gene lookup returns CDR1 SEHNR and CDR2 FQNEAQ (reference sequence). The CDR3 is made up of 15 amino acids. CDR3 DNA sequence: TGTGCCAGCAGCTTGGTCCGAGAGGTCGGCGGCGAGCAGTACGTC. It is translated as CASSLVREVGGEQYV.

This clonotype came up once. This may be a read error, as it is one base from a much larger clone. This chain joins TRBV12-3 or TRBV12-4 and TRBJ2-1, with D unresolved. The CDR3 is made up of 11 amino acids. The CDR3 DNA reads TGTGCCAGCACCAGTTCCAATGAGCGGTTCTTC. Its protein product is CASTSSNERFF.

At least ten counts were recorded for this clonotype. This chain joins TRBV5-1 and TRBJ2-7; possibly TRBD1 for D (6 bases). V shed 0 bases and J shed 2 bases, with 12 bases lying between them. Germline V gene data show CDR1 as SGHRS and CDR2 as YFSETQ. The CDR3 runs to 15 residues. The CDR3 DNA is TGCGCCAGCAGCTTGGACTTGGGGGCAGCCTACGAGCAGTACTTC. Protein product: CASSLDLGAAYEQYF. Filled out from reference TRBV5-1 and TRBJ2-7, the complete variable domain reads KAGVTQTPRYLIKTRGQQVTLSCSPISGHRSVSWYQQTPGQGLQFLFEYFSETQRNKGNFPGRFSGRQFSNSRSEMNVSTLELGDSALYLCASSLDLGAAYEQYFGPGTRLTVT.

This clonotype was seen many times. This rearrangement joins TRBV27 to TRBJ2-2; tentatively, D is TRBD2 (6 bases). The V end lost 6 bases, the J end lost 1 base, and 9 bases lay between the germline ends. Germline V lookup: CDR1 MNHEY, CDR2 SMNVEV (reference sequence). This CDR3 is built from 14 residues. CDR3 nucleotide sequence: TGTGCCAGCAGCGGGACTGAGAACACCGGGGAGCTGTTTTTT. Residues: CASSGTENTGELFF.

J is TRBJ1-1 and V is TRBV20-1, with D unresolved. The length of the CDR3 is 12 residues. CDR1 is DFQATT and CDR2 is SNEGSKA in the germline V gene (reference sequence). V shed 5 bases and J shed 11 bases, with 18 bases lying between them. CDR3 bases: TGCAGTGCTGAGGACCCCGTCTCGGACGCTTTCTTT. It translates to CSAEDPVSDAFF.